These T cell receptor beta chains were read from a single sample in a study of blood T cell repertoires in COVID-19. Profiled with immunoSEQ multiplex PCR; TCRdb holds only in-frame clones, not every one. The data hold about 320,000 clones, with more than 75% observed a single time. The sample consisted of PBMCs or T cells enriched from blood (not recorded which). The receptors here all came from a woman aged 18-29 years who had recovered from COVID-19. The CDR3 runs from the conserved cysteine through the conserved F or W. A D gene is named only where the DNA matches it firmly. The size entry is marked missing in some rows and otherwise reads once, few, many or a size class.

>.|TRBJ2-7|TRBV12-3/TRBV12-4|.
TGTGCCAGCAGTTTGGCCCCTTCCTACGAGCAGTACTTC
CASSLAPSYEQYF
>few|TRBJ1-2|TRBV18|TRBD1
TGTGCCAGCTCACCCGGGACAGGGGGCCATGGCTACACCTTC
CASSPGTGGHGYTF
>.|TRBJ1-1|TRBV21-1|.
TGTGCCAGCAGCAAAGTGGCCAGTCCTCAAGCTTTCTTT
CASSKVASPQAFF
>.|TRBJ1-5|TRBV11-2|.
TGTGCCAGCAGCTGGGGGGGCGGGCAGCCCCAGCATTTT
CASSWGGGQPQHF
>.|TRBJ1-1|TRBV27|TRBD1
TGTGCCAGCGCCTCCACAGGGGGCGGAGGTGAAGCTTTCTTT
CASASTGGGGEAFF
>many|TRBJ2-7|TRBV7-8|TRBD1
TGTGCCAGCAGTTCCTTCCCCCGACAGGGGGCTGGAGAGCAGTACTTC
CASSSFPRQGAGEQYF
>.|TRBJ2-7|TRBV5-1|TRBD1
TGCGCCAGCAGCGTAACCGGGACAGGGTACGAGCAGTACTTC
CASSVTGTGYEQYF
>.|TRBJ1-1|TRBV7-9|.
TGTGCCAGCAGTCCTCAGGGAAACACTGAAGCTTTCTTT
CASSPQGNTEAFF
>few|TRBJ2-1|TRBV7-3|.
TGTGCCAGCAGCTTATTGAGTAACGGTGAGCAGTTCTTC
CASSLLSNGEQFF
>.|TRBJ2-7|TRBV6-5|TRBD1
TGTGCCAGCGGAAACAGGGGCTACGAGCAGTACTTC
CASGNRGYEQYF
>few|TRBJ1-5|TRBV6-6|.
TGTGCCAGCAGTCTGACAGAATTCAATCAGCCCCAGCATTTT
CASSLTEFNQPQHF
>once|TRBJ1-2|TRBV3-1/TRBV3-2|.
TGTGCCAGCAGCCTGACAGACTATGGCTACACCTTC
CASSLTDYGYTF
>.|TRBJ2-1|TRBV11-2|TRBD1
TGTGCCAGCAGCTCCCGGGACAGGGGACATGAGCAGTTCTTC
CASSSRDRGHEQFF
>.|TRBJ2-7|TRBV12-3/TRBV12-4|.
TGTGCCAGCCTGAATTCAGGCGGGGACGAGCAGTACTTC
CASLNSGGDEQYF
>few|TRBJ1-2|TRBV29-1|.
TGCAGCGCACGAGAGGTTTCCTATGGCTACACCTTC
CSAREVSYGYTF
>once|TRBJ1-2|TRBV4-2|TRBD1
TGTGCCAGCAGCCAAGATCTTAGGCAGGGGGCCAACTATGGCTACACCTTC
CASSQDLRQGANYGYTF
>few|TRBJ2-2|TRBV5-4|TRBD1
TGTGCCTCCGGGACAGGGGGAACCGGGGAGCTGTTTTTT
CASGTGGTGELFF
>.|TRBJ1-2|TRBV5-8|.
TGTGCCAGCAGCTTGGCGGGGGGCTACACCTTC
CASSLAGGYTF
>.|TRBJ2-1|TRBV15|.
TGTGCCACCAGCAGAGATTCTGCAACAGACAATGAGCAGTTCTTC
CATSRDSATDNEQFF
>.|TRBJ1-5|TRBV10-2|.
TGCGCCAGCAGCGACCTAGGTCAGCCCCAGCATTTT
CASSDLGQPQHF
>.|TRBJ2-2|TRBV24-1|TRBD2
TGTGCCACCAGGGATAGCGGGACCGGCACCGGGGAGCTGTTTTTT
CATRDSGTGTGELFF
>.|TRBJ1-3|TRBV4-2|.
TGTGCCAGCAAGGGAGGGACGGGCTCTGGAAACACCATATATTTT
CASKGGTGSGNTIYF